This T cell receptor (beta chain) was sequenced for a study of T cell responses to AZD1222 COVID-19 vaccine. The data were produced by immunoSEQ multiplex PCR, yet TCRdb's version contains in-frame clones alone and is incomplete. The sample includes around 100,000 clones, about 90% of them seen just once. Study-wide results and limits: The study found vaccine-associated CD4 TCRs spanning spike, dominant at 160-218 and 743-854. The donor cohort was predominantly white British with a female majority, and clonal diversity may have been underestimated.

In the case of this clone: Antigen unknown.

The CDR3 has 15 residues. J lost 4 bases, V lost 7 bases, and 7 bases had no gene match. The V gene's germline CDR1 is MNHEY and CDR2 SVGAGI. This sample comprised peripheral blood, obtained 28 days after the second AZD1222 dose. The chain couples TRBV6-5 to TRBJ2-1; 10 bases match TRBD2. The TCR comes from an adult who received the AZD1222 COVID-19 vaccine. The CDR3 here is CASTNLAGVYNEQFF. CDR3 coding DNA: TGTGCCAGCACCAACCTAGCGGGAGTTTACAATGAGCAGTTCTTC.